The rows below give T cell receptor beta chains drawn from one sample of a study of blood T cell repertoires in COVID-19. Generated by immunoSEQ multiplex PCR, the TCRdb table keeps only in-frame clones and is missing some. The table records about 240,000 clones, 86% of them present only once. Sequenced material: peripheral blood. The receptors come from a man older than 75 with acute or convalescent COVID-19. Both conserved end residues are part of each CDR3. Each record gives: clone size, J gene, D gene, V gene, CDR3 DNA, CDR3 protein. D genes are given only for firm matches. Clone size is stated in some rows and not others, as once, few, many or a class when expanded.

size: -
J: TRBJ1-1
D: -
V: TRBV20-1
DNA: TGCAGTGCTAGATACAGGGAGGCTTTCTTT
CDR3: CSARYREAFF

size: few
J: TRBJ2-1
D: -
V: TRBV19
DNA: TGTGCCAGTAGCCCCGGGACTCACAATGAGCAGTTCTTC
CDR3: CASSPGTHNEQFF

size: -
J: TRBJ1-5
D: -
V: TRBV12-3/TRBV12-4
DNA: TGTGCCACCAGTTTCACCGGGAATCAGCCCCAGCATTTT
CDR3: CATSFTGNQPQHF

size: -
J: TRBJ2-1
D: TRBD1
V: TRBV5-1
DNA: TGCGCCAGCAGAGGGGGACAGGGATACAATGAGCAGTTCTTC
CDR3: CASRGGQGYNEQFF

size: -
J: TRBJ1-2
D: TRBD1
V: TRBV28
DNA: TGTGCCAGCAGTGAGACGGGACAGGGGGCGCTCTATGGCTACACCTTC
CDR3: CASSETGQGALYGYTF

size: -
J: TRBJ1-1
D: -
V: TRBV28
DNA: TGTGCCAGCAGTTTGGTTGGGGCGTTAAACACTGAAGCTTTCTTT
CDR3: CASSLVGALNTEAFF

size: -
J: TRBJ1-5
D: -
V: TRBV18
DNA: TGTGCCAGCTCACCAATGACAGCAGATCAGCCCCAGCATTTT
CDR3: CASSPMTADQPQHF

size: -
J: TRBJ2-6
D: -
V: TRBV19
DNA: TGTGCCAGTACCACTACTGGGGCCAACGTCCTGACTTTC
CDR3: CASTTTGANVLTF

size: -
J: TRBJ2-2
D: -
V: TRBV11-3
DNA: TGTGCCAGCAGCTTCGACATGCGCGGGGCGGGCACCGGGGAGCTGTTTTTT
CDR3: CASSFDMRGAGTGELFF

size: few
J: TRBJ1-1
D: -
V: TRBV29-1
DNA: TGCAGCGTCGTCCGACAGCTAAACACTGAAGCTTTCTTT
CDR3: CSVVRQLNTEAFF

size: -
J: TRBJ2-7
D: TRBD1
V: TRBV9
DNA: TGTGCCAGCAGCCCGGGCCCCTCCGGGACAGTCGGCGAGCAGTACTTC
CDR3: CASSPGPSGTVGEQYF

size: -
J: TRBJ1-2
D: -
V: TRBV12-3/TRBV12-4
DNA: TGTGCCAGCAGTTCTGACAGAAACTATGGCTACACCTTC
CDR3: CASSSDRNYGYTF

size: -
J: TRBJ2-2
D: -
V: TRBV19
DNA: TGTGCCAGTAGTCAGACAAGAAACACCGGGGAGCTGTTTTTT
CDR3: CASSQTRNTGELFF

size: -
J: TRBJ1-4
D: -
V: TRBV6-6
DNA: TGTGCCAGCAGCTCCCACACCACAGCTAATGAAAAACTGTTTTTT
CDR3: CASSSHTTANEKLFF

size: -
J: TRBJ2-1
D: TRBD2
V: TRBV10-1
DNA: TGCGCCAGCAGTGAGCCCGGAGCGGGAGGAACGGATGAGCAGTTCTTC
CDR3: CASSEPGAGGTDEQFF

size: -
J: TRBJ2-3
D: -
V: TRBV7-3
DNA: TGTGCCAGCAGCTCCCTCCCCTCTACTAGCACAGATACGCAGTATTTT
CDR3: CASSSLPSTSTDTQYF

size: -
J: TRBJ1-1
D: -
V: TRBV6-5
DNA: TGTGCCAGCAGCTCCGGGGGTTTGATGAACACTGAAGCTTTCTTT
CDR3: CASSSGGLMNTEAFF

size: -
J: TRBJ1-1
D: -
V: TRBV25-1
DNA: TGTGCCAGCAGTGCTGAAGCGGGGGACACTGAAGCTTTCTTT
CDR3: CASSAEAGDTEAFF

size: -
J: TRBJ1-6
D: -
V: TRBV5-4
DNA: TGTGCCAGCAGCTGGGGCCACAACCTTAATTCACCCCTCCACTTT
CDR3: CASSWGHNLNSPLHF

size: -
J: TRBJ1-5
D: -
V: TRBV7-8
DNA: TGTGCCAGCAGCTTAGTCGGTGGGCATCAGCCCCAGCATTTT
CDR3: CASSLVGGHQPQHF

size: -
J: TRBJ1-4
D: TRBD1
V: TRBV25-1
DNA: TGTGCCAGCAGTCCGGGACAGGGGTTTGAAAAACTGTTTTTT
CDR3: CASSPGQGFEKLFF

size: -
J: TRBJ1-3
D: -
V: TRBV6-6
DNA: TGTGCCAGCAGTGGTGGGGGAGGGGCCTCTGGAAACACCATATATTTT
CDR3: CASSGGGGASGNTIYF

size: -
J: TRBJ1-2
D: -
V: TRBV28
DNA: TGTGCCAGCAGCTCACCCGGAGGGGAGTCATCTGGCTACACCTTC
CDR3: CASSSPGGESSGYTF

size: -
J: TRBJ1-4
D: -
V: TRBV7-9
DNA: TGTGCCAGCAGCTTAGGGCAGGGCCCAAAGGATGAAAAACTGTTTTTT
CDR3: CASSLGQGPKDEKLFF

size: -
J: TRBJ2-5
D: TRBD1
V: TRBV7-9
DNA: TGTGCCAGCAGCTTCCAGACAGGGAGCGAGACCCAGTACTTC
CDR3: CASSFQTGSETQYF

size: -
J: TRBJ1-6
D: -
V: TRBV19
DNA: TGTGCCAGTAGCACAGGGATAGGACCGGGTTCACCCCTCCACTTT
CDR3: CASSTGIGPGSPLHF

size: once
J: TRBJ2-1
D: TRBD2
V: TRBV25-1
DNA: TGTGCCAGCAGTGAGACTAGCAGGACTAACAATGAGCAGTTCTTC
CDR3: CASSETSRTNNEQFF

size: -
J: TRBJ1-5
D: TRBD1
V: TRBV4-3
DNA: TGCGCCAGCAGCCAACGTTGGGGACAGGGTTATCAGCCCCAGCATTTT
CDR3: CASSQRWGQGYQPQHF

size: -
J: TRBJ2-2
D: -
V: TRBV7-3
DNA: TGTGCCAGCAGCCCTCAGTTAGGGGGCACCGGGGAGCTGTTTTTT
CDR3: CASSPQLGGTGELFF

size: few
J: TRBJ1-1
D: -
V: TRBV14
DNA: TGTGCCAGCAGCTACACCCCCGGGGCTGAAGCTTTCTTT
CDR3: CASSYTPGAEAFF

size: -
J: TRBJ1-2
D: TRBD1
V: TRBV29-1
DNA: TGCAGCGTTCAGACAGGGGGCTATGGCTACACCTTC
CDR3: CSVQTGGYGYTF